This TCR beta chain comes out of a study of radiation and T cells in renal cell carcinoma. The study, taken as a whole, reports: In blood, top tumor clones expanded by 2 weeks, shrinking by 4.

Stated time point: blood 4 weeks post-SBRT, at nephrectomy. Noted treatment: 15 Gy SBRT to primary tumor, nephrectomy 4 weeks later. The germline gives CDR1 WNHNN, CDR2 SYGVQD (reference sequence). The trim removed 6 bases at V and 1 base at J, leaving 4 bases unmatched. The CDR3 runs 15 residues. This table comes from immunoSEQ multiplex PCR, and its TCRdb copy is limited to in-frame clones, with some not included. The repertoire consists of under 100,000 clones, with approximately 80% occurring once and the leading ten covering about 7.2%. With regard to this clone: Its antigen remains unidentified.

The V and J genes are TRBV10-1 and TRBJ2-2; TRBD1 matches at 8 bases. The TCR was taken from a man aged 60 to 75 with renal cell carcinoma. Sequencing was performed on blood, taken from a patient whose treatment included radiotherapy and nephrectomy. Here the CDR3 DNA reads TGCGCCAGCAGGCCCGGGACAGGGAACACCGGGGAGCTGTTTTTT. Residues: CASRPGTGNTGELFF.